The subject of this entry is one TCR beta chain. What it recognizes is unknown. This specimen belongs to a study of identifying expanded T cells in peripheral blood. Study findings and constraints: About 1.2 clones differed between technical replicates, versus approximately 16 and 20 over time.

Collection occurred without any documented infections or immune events in donors. Using immunoSEQ multiplex PCR, the repertoire was profiled, and TCRdb retains in-frame clones only, with some absent. Among 70,000 to 100,000 clones listed, roughly 91% were seen once. Germline CDR1 is ENHRY and CDR2 is SYGVKD. This CDR3 is 13 amino acids long. V lost 3 bases to trimming and J lost 4 bases, with 8 bases between them. The chain employs TRBV10-3 and TRBJ2-3, with D unclear. This TCR was sampled from a person aged 18 to 70 in good health. The sample was blood. The CDR3 is CAISDNAPDTQYF. The CDR3 nucleotides read TGTGCCATCAGTGACAACGCCCCAGATACGCAGTATTTT.